These T cell receptor beta chains were read from a single sample in a study of shared clonotypes between healthy human individuals. Libraries were prepared by immunoSEQ multiplex PCR; TCRdb keeps only in-frame clonotypes and omits some of them. The sample contains some 2 million clones, approximately 95% of which appear only once. The sequenced material came from naive CD8+ T cells sorted from blood. The receptors stem from a man aged 18-30 years in good health. Each CDR3 is given with its conserved first and last residue. D genes are given only for firm matches.

v_gene,d_gene,j_gene,CDR3nt,CDR3aa
TRBV5-4,NA,TRBJ1-1,TGTGCCAGCACCTCTAGGGGCAACACTGAAGCTTTCTTT,CASTSRGNTEAFF
TRBV19,NA,TRBJ1-1,TGTGCCAGTACTGGGGGTATGCGGGCTTTCTTT,CASTGGMRAFF
TRBV6-5,TRBD1,TRBJ1-1,TGTGCCAGCAGTTACCGGACAGGGGTTGCCCCTGAAGCTTTCTTT,CASSYRTGVAPEAFF
TRBV5-1,NA,TRBJ2-1,TGCGCCAGCAGCCCCCCTATGCGGGAAGGGAATGAGCAGTTCTTC,CASSPPMREGNEQFF
TRBV4-1,TRBD1,TRBJ1-5,TGCGCCAGCAGCCACATTTCCGGGACAGGGGGCAATCAGCCCCAGCATTTT,CASSHISGTGGNQPQHF
TRBV10-2,NA,TRBJ2-7,TGCGCCAGCAGTACCGGCTTGACCTCCTACGAGCAGTACTTC,CASSTGLTSYEQYF
TRBV19,NA,TRBJ1-5,TGTGCCAGTAGAGCGAGGGGACCCACCACCCTGGGGGATAGCAATCAGCCCCAGCATTTT,CASRARGPTTLGDSNQPQHF
TRBV4-3,NA,TRBJ2-3,TGCGCCAGCAGCCAAGGGTTGGGCACAGATACGCAGTATTTT,CASSQGLGTDTQYF
TRBV6-6,NA,TRBJ1-3,TGTGCCAGCAGTTGGGGGACCTCCTGGAACACCATATATTTT,CASSWGTSWNTIYF
TRBV10-2,NA,TRBJ2-7,TGCGCCAGCAGTGAGGGTTCTACTCGTTACGAGCAGTACTTC,CASSEGSTRYEQYF
TRBV6-6,NA,TRBJ1-1,TGTGCCAGCCGGGACCCCCTTCCAGTCGAGATCACTGAAGCTTTCTTT,CASRDPLPVEITEAFF
TRBV7-9,NA,TRBJ1-4,TGTGCCAGCAGCTTACCGGTGCCGGTTGAAAAACTGTTTTTT,CASSLPVPVEKLFF
TRBV27,NA,TRBJ1-2,TGTGCCAGCAGTTTGGCCTGGGGGGAAGGTAACTATGGCTACACCTTC,CASSLAWGEGNYGYTF
TRBV19,TRBD1,TRBJ1-5,TGTGCCAGTAGTATGACAGGGTATAGCAATCAGCCCCAGCATTTT,CASSMTGYSNQPQHF
TRBV27,TRBD1,TRBJ1-6,TGTGCCAGCAGCCCGGGACAGGGTTGGTCACCCCTCCACTTT,CASSPGQGWSPLHF